This section outlines one T cell receptor beta chain sequence together with its context. The record originates from a study of T cell responses to AZD1222 COVID-19 vaccine. The CDR3 runs to 13 residues. The germline V and J ends were trimmed by 12 bases and 3 bases, with 13 bases remaining between them. In germline, CDR1 is KGHDR, CDR2 SFDVKD. Using immunoSEQ multiplex PCR, the repertoire was profiled, and TCRdb retains in-frame clones only, with some absent. The sample holds nearly 110,000 clones, around 92% seen once. This sequence originates from an adult who received the AZD1222 COVID-19 vaccine. Sequencing was performed on peripheral blood, taken 28 days after the second AZD1222 dose. J is TRBJ1-4 and V is TRBV24-1; D unclear. The CDR3 DNA reads TGTGCCGTCTCTGGAGGACCTAATGAAAAACTGTTTTTT. Translated: CAVSGGPNEKLFF.